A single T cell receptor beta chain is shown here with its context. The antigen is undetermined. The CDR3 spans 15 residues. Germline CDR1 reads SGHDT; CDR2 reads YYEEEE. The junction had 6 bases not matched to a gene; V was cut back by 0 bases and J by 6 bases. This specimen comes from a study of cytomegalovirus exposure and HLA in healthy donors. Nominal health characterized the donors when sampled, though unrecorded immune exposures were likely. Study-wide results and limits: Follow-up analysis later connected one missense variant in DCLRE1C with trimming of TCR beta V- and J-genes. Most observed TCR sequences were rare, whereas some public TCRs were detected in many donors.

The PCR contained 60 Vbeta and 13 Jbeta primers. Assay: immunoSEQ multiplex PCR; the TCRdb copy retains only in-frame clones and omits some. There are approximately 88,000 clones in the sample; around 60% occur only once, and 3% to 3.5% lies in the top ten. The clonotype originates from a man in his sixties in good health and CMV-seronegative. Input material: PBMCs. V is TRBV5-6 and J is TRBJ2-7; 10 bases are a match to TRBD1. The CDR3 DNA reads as TGTGCCAGCAGCTTGGGGGACAGGGGCTTACCCGAGCAGTACTTC. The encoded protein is CASSLGDRGLPEQYF.